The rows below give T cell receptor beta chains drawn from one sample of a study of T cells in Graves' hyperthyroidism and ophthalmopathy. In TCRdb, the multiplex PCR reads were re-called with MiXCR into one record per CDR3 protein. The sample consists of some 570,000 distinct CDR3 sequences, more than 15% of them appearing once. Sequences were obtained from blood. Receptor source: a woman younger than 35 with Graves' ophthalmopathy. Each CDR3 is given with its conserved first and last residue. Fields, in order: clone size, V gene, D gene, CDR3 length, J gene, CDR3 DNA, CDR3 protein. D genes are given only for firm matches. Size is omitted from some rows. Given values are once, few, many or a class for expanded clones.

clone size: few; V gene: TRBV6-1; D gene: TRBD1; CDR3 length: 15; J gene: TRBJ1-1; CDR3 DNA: TGTGCCAGCCTTTACTACAGGGGTCGGGACACTGAAGCTTTCTTT; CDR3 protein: CASLYYRGRDTEAFF
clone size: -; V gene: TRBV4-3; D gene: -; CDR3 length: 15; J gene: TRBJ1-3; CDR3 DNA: TGCGCCAGCAGCTCTACCCTGCGGGGTGGAAACACCATATATTTT; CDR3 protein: CASSSTLRGGNTIYF
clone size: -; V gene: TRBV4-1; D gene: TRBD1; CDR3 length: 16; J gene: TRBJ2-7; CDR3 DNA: TGCGCCAGCAGCCAAGAAGACAGGGAAAAAATCTACGAGCAGTACTTC; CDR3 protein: CASSQEDREKIYEQYF
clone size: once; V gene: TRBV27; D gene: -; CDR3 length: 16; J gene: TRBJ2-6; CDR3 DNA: TGTGCCAGCAGTCTCGGGATTAATTCTGGGGCCAACGTCCTGACTTTC; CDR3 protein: CASSLGINSGANVLTF
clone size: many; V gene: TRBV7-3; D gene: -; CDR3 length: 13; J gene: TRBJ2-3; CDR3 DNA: TGTGCCAGCAGTCGAGGTCAGGCAGATACGCAGTATTTT; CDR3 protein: CASSRGQADTQYF
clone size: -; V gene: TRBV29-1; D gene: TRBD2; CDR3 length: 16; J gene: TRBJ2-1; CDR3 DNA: TGCAGCGTTGTAAACAGTGGACTAGCGGGAGTACATGAGCAGTTCTTC; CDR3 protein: CSVVNSGLAGVHEQFF
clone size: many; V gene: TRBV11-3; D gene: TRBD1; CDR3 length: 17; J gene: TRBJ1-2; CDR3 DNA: TGTGCCAGCAGCTCCGGGGACAGCCCAGCACAGAACTATGGCTACACCTTC; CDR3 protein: CASSSGDSPAQNYGYTF
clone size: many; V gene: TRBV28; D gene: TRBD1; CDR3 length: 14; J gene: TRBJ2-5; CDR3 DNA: TGTGCCAGCAGCCACAGGGGGCGAGGAGAGACCCAGTACTTC; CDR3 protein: CASSHRGRGETQYF
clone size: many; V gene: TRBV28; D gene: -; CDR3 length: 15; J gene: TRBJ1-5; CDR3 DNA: TGTGCCAGCAGTTTAGGGGGTTATAGCAATCAGCCCCAGCATTTT; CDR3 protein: CASSLGGYSNQPQHF
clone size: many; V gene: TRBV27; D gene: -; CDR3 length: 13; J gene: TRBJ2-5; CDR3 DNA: TGTGCCAGCAGTTTATCGATGAGAGAGACCCAGTACTTC; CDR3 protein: CASSLSMRETQYF
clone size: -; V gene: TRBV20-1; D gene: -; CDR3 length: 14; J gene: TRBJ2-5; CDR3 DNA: TGCAGTGCTAGGAAGGCGGAGGTCCAAGAGACCCAGTACTTC; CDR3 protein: CSARKAEVQETQYF
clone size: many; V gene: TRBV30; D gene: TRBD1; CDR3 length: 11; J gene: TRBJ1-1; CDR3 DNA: TGTGCCTGGAGAGGGGGCGGAGATGCTTTCTTT; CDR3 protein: CAWRGGGDAFF
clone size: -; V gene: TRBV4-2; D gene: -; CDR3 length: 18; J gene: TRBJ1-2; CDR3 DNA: TGTGCCAGCAGCCAACAATCCGGGACTGCCAAAGCTAACTATGGCTACACCTTC; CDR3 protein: CASSQQSGTAKANYGYTF
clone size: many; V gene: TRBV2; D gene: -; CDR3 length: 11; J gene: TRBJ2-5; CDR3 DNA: TGTGCCAGCAGCTCTGAAGAGACCCAGTACTTC; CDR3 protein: CASSSEETQYF
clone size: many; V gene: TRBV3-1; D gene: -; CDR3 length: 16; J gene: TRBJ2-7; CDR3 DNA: TGTGCCAGCAGCCAAGATCTTGGGCGGGACCGCTACGAGCAGTACTTC; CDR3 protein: CASSQDLGRDRYEQYF
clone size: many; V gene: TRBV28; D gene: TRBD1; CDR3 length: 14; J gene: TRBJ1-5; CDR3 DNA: TGTGCCAGCACCAATCAGGGGGCGGGACAGCCCCAGCATTTT; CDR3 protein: CASTNQGAGQPQHF